This T cell receptor (beta chain) is from a study of blood T cells in healthy people across ages. This clonotype was seen a few times. The germline V gene has CDR1 LGHDT and CDR2 YNNKEL (reference sequence). The CDR3 contains 16 residues. V lost 1 base, J lost 1 base, and 13 bases lay in between. A second PCR, run for about 7 to 11 cycles, used a sample-barcoded 5' primer plus a J-beta primer mix. TCRdb reprocessed the 5' RACE reads via MiXCR and lists one record per CDR3 protein. The repertoire has around 620,000 distinct CDR3 sequences, 27% of them found once; the top ten carry approximately 18%. The sequence was obtained from a woman between 65 and 79 years old in good health. The sample was blood. V usage is TRBV3-1 and J usage is TRBJ2-5; a weak D match, TRBD2 (5 bases). The CDR3 spells CASSQGLPGLQETQYF. As DNA, the CDR3 is TGTGCCAGCAGCCAAGGGCTTCCCGGACTCCAAGAGACCCAGTACTTC.